The sequence of this T cell receptor (beta chain) was determined in a study of T cell responses to AZD1222 COVID-19 vaccine. Study details: Second doses that came at about 4 or about 12 weeks were put together.

Here immunoSEQ multiplex PCR was the method, and the copy in TCRdb shows in-frame clones only, minus some. The sample holds about 82,000 clones, roughly nine tenths seen once. In the case of this clone: As yet, its antigen is unknown.

Study-wide results and limits: Distributed over spike, vaccine-associated CD4 TCRs predominated at 160-218 and 743-854. The donor cohort was predominantly white British with a female majority, and clonal diversity may have been underestimated. Sampling captured repertoires only after the peak T cell response.

Trimming removed 1 base at V and 6 bases at J, with 18 bases between. CDR3 size: 17 residues. Germline CDR1 SEHNR, CDR2 FQNEAQ (reference sequence). The sequences come from peripheral blood, collected on day 0 of AZD1222 vaccination. The chain joins TRBV7-9 to TRBJ2-2; either TRBD1 or TRBD2 may fit D (5 bases each). This receptor was obtained from an adult in good health. The CDR3 bases are TGTGCCAGCAGCTTAGGGGGGATGATCCAACGGGCCGGGGAGCTGTTTTTT. It codes for CASSLGGMIQRAGELFF.